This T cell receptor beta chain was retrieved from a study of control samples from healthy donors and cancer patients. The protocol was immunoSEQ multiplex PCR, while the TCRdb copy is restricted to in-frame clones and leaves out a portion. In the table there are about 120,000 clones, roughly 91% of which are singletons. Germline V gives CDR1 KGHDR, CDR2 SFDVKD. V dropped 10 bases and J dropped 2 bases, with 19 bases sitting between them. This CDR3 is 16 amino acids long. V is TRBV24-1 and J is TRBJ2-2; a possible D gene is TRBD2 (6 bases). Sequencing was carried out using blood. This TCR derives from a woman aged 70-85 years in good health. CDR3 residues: CATQEMGLHNTGELFF. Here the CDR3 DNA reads TGTGCCACTCAAGAAATGGGACTTCACAACACCGGGGAGCTGTTTTTT.